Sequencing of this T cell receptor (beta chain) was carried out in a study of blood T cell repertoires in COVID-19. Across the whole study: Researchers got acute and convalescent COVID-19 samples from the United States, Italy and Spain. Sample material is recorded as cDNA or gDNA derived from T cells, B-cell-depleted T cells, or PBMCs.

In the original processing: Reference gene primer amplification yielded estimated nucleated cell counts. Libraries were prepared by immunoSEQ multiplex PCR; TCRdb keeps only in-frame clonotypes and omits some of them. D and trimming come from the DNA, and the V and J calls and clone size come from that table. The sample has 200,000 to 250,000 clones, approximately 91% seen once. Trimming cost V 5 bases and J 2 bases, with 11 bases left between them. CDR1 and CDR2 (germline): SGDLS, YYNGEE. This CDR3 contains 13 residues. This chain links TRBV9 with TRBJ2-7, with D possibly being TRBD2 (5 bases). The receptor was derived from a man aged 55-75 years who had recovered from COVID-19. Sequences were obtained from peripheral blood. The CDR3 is CASSSGSTYEQYF. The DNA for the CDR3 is TGTGCCAGCAGTTCTGGGAGCACCTACGAGCAGTACTTC.